This TCR beta chain came from a study of blood T cell repertoires in COVID-19. At the level of the study: Samples representing acute and convalescent COVID-19 were sourced from the United States, Italy and Spain.

In the authors' methods: Nucleated cell number was recorded as an estimate derived from reference gene primer amplification. The assay was immunoSEQ multiplex PCR, and TCRdb's table has in-frame clones only and misses some. V and J calls and clone size are copied from that table; D and trimming were computed from the DNA. This repertoire shows 240,000 or so clones, about 81% found once; its top ten account for around 12%. Germline CDR1 is LNHDA and CDR2 is SQIVND (reference sequence). The ends were cut back, 7 bases at V and 0 bases at J, with 17 bases in the middle. This CDR3 contains 16 residues. The receptor's source is a woman aged 55-70 years with active or convalescent COVID-19. The genes are TRBV19 and TRBJ2-3, with D possibly matching TRBD1 (6 bases). The sequencing input was peripheral blood. The DNA for the CDR3 is TGTGCCAGTACCCCGAGAGGGGGATGGAGCACAGATACGCAGTATTTT. This encodes CASTPRGGWSTDTQYF. Combining the CDR3 with reference TRBV19 and TRBJ2-3 gives the whole variable domain DGGITQSPKYLFRKEGQNVTLSCEQNLNHDAMYWYRQDPGQGLRLIYYSQIVNDFQKGDIAEGYSVSREKKESFPLTVTSAQKNPTAFYLCASTPRGGWSTDTQYFGPGTRLTVL.